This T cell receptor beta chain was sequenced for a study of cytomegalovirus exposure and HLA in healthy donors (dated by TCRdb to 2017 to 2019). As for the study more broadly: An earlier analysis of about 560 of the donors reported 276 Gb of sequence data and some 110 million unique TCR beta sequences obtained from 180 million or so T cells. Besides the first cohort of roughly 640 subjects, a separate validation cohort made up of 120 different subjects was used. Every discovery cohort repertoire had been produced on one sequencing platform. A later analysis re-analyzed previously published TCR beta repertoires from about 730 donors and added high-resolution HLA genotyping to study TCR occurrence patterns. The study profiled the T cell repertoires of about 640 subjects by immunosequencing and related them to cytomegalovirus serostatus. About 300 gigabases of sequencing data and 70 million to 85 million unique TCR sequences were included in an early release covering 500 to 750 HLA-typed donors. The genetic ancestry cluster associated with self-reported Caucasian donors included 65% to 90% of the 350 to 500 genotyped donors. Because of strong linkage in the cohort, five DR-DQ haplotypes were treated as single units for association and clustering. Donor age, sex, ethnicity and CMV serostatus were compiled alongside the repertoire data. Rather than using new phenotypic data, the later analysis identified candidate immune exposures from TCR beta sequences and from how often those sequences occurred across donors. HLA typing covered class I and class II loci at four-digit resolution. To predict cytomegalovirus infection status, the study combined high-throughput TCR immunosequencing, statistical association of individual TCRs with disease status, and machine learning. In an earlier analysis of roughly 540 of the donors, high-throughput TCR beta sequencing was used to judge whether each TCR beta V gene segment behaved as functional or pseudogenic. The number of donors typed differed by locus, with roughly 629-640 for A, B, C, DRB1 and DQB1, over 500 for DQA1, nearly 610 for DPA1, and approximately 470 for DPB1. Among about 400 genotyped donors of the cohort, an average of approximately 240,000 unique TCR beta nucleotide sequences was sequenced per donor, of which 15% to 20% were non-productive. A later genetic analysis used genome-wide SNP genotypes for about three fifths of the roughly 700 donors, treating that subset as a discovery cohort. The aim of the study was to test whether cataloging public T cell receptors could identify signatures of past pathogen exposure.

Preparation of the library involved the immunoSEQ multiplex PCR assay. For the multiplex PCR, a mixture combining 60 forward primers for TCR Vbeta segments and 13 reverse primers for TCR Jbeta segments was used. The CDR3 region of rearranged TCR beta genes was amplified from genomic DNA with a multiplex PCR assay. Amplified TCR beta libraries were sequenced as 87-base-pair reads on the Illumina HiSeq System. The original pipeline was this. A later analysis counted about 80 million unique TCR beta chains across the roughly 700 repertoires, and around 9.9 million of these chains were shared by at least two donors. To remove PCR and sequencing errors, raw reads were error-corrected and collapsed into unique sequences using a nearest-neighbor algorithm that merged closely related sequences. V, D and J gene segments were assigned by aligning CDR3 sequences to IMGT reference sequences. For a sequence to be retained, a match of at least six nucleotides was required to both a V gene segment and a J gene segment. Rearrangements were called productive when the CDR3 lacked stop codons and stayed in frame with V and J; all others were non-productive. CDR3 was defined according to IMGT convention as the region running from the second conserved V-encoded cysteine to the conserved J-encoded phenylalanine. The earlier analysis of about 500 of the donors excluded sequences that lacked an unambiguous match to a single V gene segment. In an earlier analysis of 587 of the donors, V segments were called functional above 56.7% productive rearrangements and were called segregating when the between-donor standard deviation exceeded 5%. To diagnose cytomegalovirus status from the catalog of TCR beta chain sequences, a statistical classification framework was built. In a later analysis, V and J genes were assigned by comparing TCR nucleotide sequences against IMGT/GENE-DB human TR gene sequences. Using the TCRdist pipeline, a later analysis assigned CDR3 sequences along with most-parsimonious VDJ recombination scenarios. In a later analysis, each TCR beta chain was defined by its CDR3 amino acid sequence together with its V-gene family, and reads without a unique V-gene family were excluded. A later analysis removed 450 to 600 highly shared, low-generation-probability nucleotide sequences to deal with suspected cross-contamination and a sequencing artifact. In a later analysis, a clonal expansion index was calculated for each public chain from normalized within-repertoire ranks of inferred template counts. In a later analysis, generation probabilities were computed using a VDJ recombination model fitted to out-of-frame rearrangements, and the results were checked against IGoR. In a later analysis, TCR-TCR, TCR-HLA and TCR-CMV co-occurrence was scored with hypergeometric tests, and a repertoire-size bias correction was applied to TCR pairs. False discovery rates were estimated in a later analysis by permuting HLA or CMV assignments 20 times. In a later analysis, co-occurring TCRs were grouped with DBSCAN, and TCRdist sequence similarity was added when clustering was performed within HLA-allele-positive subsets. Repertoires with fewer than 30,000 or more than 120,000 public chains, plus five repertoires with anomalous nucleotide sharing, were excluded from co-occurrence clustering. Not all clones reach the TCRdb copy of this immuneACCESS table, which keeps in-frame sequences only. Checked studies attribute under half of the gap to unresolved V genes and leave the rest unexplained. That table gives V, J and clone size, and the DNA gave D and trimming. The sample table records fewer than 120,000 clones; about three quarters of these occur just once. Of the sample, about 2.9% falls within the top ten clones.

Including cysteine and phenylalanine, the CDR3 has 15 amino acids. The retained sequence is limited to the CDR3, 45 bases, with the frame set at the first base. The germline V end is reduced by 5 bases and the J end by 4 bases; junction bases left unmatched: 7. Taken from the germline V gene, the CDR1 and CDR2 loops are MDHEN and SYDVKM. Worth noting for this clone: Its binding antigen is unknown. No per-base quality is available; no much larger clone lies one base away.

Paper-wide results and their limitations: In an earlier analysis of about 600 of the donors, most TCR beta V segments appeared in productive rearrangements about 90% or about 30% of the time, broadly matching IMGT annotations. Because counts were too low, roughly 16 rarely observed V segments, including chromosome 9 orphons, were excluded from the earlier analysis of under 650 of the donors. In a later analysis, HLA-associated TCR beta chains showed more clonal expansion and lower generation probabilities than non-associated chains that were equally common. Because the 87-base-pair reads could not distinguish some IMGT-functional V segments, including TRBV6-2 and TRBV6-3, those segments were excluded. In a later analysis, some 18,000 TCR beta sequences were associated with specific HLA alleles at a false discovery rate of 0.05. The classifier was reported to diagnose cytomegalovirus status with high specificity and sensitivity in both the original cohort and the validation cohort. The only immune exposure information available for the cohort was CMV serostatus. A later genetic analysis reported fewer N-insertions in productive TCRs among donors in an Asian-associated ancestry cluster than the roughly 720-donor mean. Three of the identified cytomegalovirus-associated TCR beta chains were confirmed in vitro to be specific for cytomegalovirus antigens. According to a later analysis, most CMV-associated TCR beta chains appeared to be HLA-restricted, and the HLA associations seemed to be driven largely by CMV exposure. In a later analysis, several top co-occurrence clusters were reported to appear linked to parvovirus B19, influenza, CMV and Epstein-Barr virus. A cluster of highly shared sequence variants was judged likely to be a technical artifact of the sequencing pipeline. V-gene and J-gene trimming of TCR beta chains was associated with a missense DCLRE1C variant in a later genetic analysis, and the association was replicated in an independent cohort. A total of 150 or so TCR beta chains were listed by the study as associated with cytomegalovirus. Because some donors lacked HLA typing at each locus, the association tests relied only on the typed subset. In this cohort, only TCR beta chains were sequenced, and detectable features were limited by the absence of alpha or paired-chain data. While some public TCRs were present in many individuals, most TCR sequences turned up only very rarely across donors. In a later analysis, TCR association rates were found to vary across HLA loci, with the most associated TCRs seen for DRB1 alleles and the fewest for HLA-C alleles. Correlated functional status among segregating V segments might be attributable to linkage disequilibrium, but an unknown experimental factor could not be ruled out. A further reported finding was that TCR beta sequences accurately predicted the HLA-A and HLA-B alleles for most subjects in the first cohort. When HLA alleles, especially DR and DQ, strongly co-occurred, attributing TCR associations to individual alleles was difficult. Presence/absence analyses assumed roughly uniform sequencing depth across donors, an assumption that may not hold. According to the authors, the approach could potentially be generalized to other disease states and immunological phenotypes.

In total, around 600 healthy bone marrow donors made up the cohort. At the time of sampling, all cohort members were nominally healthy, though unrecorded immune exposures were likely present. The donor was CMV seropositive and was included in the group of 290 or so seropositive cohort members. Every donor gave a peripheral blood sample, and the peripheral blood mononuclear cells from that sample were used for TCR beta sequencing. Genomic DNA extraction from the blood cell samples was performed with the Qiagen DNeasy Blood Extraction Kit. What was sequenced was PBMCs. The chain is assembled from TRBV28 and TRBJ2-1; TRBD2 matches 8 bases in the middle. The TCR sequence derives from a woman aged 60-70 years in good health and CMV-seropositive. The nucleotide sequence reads TGTGCCAGCAGTCGATTAGCGGGGATGTACAATGAGCAGTTCTTC. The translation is CASSRLAGMYNEQFF.